The clone carrying this TCR beta chain was detected many times. Antigen: not known. The data are from a study of metastatic and nonmetastatic thyroid tumors. Study information: Repertoires from blood and tumor or nodule tissue of malignant and benign thyroid patients were compared. The study, taken as a whole, reports: For both blood and tumor, malignant thyroid tumors reportedly showed significantly higher TCR beta diversity than benign nodules did.

CDR3 length equals 17 residues. Between the trimmed V and J ends, which lost 4 bases and 4 bases, there was a span of 17 bases. CDR1 and CDR2 (germline): SGHDN, FVKESK. TCRdb re-called the PCR reads via MiXCR. The table has roughly 24,000 clones, roughly 18% seen once. Patients underwent thyroid surgery, and none had received any treatment before it. The specimen sequenced was adjacent normal tissue. J is TRBJ2-6 and V is TRBV14, with a possible D match to TRBD1 (6 bases). The sequence was obtained from a male donor with papillary thyroid cancer or a benign thyroid nodule (not recorded which). Some clones in this sample may be carry-over from other donors' samples. The CDR3 bases are TGTGCCAGCAGCCGCCAGGGGCCCCGATCCGGGGCCAACGTCCTGACTTTC. Protein sequence: CASSRQGPRSGANVLTF. The complete variable domain, with remaining parts taken from reference TRBV14 and TRBJ2-6, reads EAGVTQFPSHSVIEKGQTVTLRCDPISGHDNLYWYRRVMGKEIKFLLHFVKESKQDESGMPNNRFLAERTGGTYSTLKVQPAELEDSGVYFCASSRQGPRSGANVLTFGAGSRLTVL.